The clone carrying this T cell receptor (beta chain) has a handful of counts. The antigen remains undetermined. Assay used: immunoSEQ multiplex PCR; TCRdb lists only in-frame clones, some missing. The repertoire includes about 5,800 clones, 88% of them detected once, and more than 20% sits in the top ten. The sample is drawn from a study of chemoradiotherapy in HPV16-positive cancers. About the research overall: Candidate HPV-specific T-cell clones and common TCR motifs came from functional assays in two HPV16-positive patients. Overall study findings and caveats: Candidate HPV-specific clones and E7-related TCR motifs grew in tumor during treatment.

Germline CDR1 and CDR2: MGHRA and YSYEKL. Trimming took 1 base from V and 11 from J; bases not matched to a gene: 9. The CDR3 extends over 14 amino acids. The sequence was obtained from a human donor with HPV-associated anogenital cancer. The source was blood, collected from a patient who underwent chemoradiotherapy. The chain combines TRBV4-1 with TRBJ1-2; 8 positions match TRBD1. The CDR3 loop reads CASSQVGTGGFYTF. CDR3 sequence (DNA): TGCGCCAGCAGCCAAGTCGGGACAGGTGGATTTTACACCTTC.